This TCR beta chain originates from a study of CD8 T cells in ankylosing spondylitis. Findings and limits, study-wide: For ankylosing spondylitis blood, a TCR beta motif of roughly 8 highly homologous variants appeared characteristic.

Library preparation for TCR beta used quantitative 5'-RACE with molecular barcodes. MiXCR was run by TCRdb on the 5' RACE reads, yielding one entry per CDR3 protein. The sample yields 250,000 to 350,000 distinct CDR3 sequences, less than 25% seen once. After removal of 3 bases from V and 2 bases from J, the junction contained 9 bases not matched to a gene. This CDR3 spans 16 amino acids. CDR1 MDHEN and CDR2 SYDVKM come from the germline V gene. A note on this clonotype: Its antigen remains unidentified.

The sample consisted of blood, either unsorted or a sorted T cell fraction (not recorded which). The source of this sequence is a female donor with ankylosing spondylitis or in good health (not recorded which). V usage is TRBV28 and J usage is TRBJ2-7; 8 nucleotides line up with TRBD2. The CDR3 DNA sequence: TGTGCCAGCAGTTTCTCATCCGGGGGGGGCACCTACGAGCAGTACTTC. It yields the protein CASSFSSGGGTYEQYF.